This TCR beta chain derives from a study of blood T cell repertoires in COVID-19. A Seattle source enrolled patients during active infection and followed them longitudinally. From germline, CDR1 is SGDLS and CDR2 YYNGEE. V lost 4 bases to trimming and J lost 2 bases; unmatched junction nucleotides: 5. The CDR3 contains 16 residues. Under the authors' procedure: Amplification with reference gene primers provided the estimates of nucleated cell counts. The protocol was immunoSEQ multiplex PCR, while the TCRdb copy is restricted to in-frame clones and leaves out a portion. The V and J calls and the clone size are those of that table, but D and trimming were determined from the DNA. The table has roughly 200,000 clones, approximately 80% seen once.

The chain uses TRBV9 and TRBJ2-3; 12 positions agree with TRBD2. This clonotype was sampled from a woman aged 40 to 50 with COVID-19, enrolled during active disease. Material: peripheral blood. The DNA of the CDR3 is TGTGCCAGCAGCACGGGACTAGCGGGTCTCACAGATACGCAGTATTTT. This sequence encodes CASSTGLAGLTDTQYF.